One and the same sample provided the 8 T cell receptor beta chains below, sequenced in a study of identical twins. TCRdb reprocessed the 5' RACE reads with MiXCR, giving one entry per CDR3 protein. The sample lists 500,000 or so distinct CDR3 sequences; approximately 15% were seen once. These records were also assigned to another study, of yellow fever vaccine responses in identical twins.

Sequencing used CD4+ T cells sorted from blood. These receptors were collected from a woman between 18 and 29 years old in good health.

This clonotype has ten or more counts. The V gene is TRBV7-3, the J gene TRBJ2-5; the D gene is possibly TRBD1 (5 bases). V lost 2 bases and J lost 5, with 12 bases in between. Germline V CDR1 and CDR2: SGHTA, FQGTGA. The CDR3 covers 14 residues. CDR3 amino acids: CASSLSPGMETQYF. CDR3 coding DNA: TGTGCCAGCAGCTTATCACCAGGGATGGAGACCCAGTACTTC.

There are a few counts of this clonotype. V gene TRBV11-2 combines with J gene TRBJ1-3, with D possibly TRBD1 on 6 matching bases. V lost 5 bases, J lost 2 bases, and 10 bases lay in between. The CDR3 spans 14 residues. The V gene's germline CDR1 is SGHAT and CDR2 FQNNGV. CDR3 in amino acids: CASSLTGTGNTIYF. In DNA, the CDR3 is TGTGCCAGCAGCCTTACAGGGACTGGAAACACCATATATTTT.

The rearrangement uses TRBV20-1 and TRBJ2-6; 12 nucleotides align to TRBD1. Germline V gives CDR1 DFQATT, CDR2 SNEGSKA (reference sequence). The trim removed 6 bases at V and 3 bases at J, leaving 9 bases unmatched. This CDR3 has 17 residues. The CDR3 DNA reads as TGCAGTGCCATAAGGGACAGGGGGCTTAGTGGGGCCAACGTCCTGACTTTC. This gives the protein CSAIRDRGLSGANVLTF.

This clonotype appeared a few times. The chain recombines TRBV20-1 with TRBJ1-2; the match to TRBD1 covers 7 bases. This CDR3 region has 15 residues. The J segment lost 5 bases and the V segment lost 5 bases, leaving 14 bases of the junction unmatched. CDR1 is DFQATT, CDR2 SNEGSKA, per germline (reference sequence). The CDR3 coding sequence is TGCAGTGCTCATACAGGGGAGTCATTCTATTATGGCTACACCTTC. As protein: CSAHTGESFYYGYTF.

The V gene is TRBV12-3 or TRBV12-4, the J gene TRBJ2-2, with 8 bases aligning to TRBD2. V lost 5 bases and J lost 5; bases outside the gene matches: 10. The CDR3 has 16 amino acids. CDR3 residues: CASSRKREIVTGELFF. Written as DNA, the CDR3 is TGTGCCAGCAGTAGGAAGCGGGAGATCGTGACCGGGGAGCTGTTTTTT.

V is TRBV5-6 and J is TRBJ2-7, with a possible D match to TRBD2 (5 bases). CDR1 is SGHDT, CDR2 YYEEEE, per germline. The CDR3 sequence is 13 residues long. The V end lost 7 bases, the J end lost 3 bases, and 14 bases lay between the germline ends. CDR3 sequence: CASPDSRGYEQYF. The CDR3 region has the DNA TGTGCCAGCCCGGACTCTCGTGGCTACGAGCAGTACTTC.

This clonotype turned up a few times. V is TRBV11-2 and J is TRBJ2-7; 7 bases align to TRBD2. V was clipped by 4 bases and J by 3 bases; unmatched bases: 3. The CDR3 is 13 residues long. The germline gives CDR1 SGHAT, CDR2 FQNNGV. CDR3 region: CASSWEGIYEQYF. The CDR3 nucleotides read TGTGCCAGCAGCTGGGAGGGGATCTACGAGCAGTACTTC.

V gene TRBV28 combines with J gene TRBJ2-7; D is perhaps TRBD1 (7 bases). The CDR3 length is 15 residues. Germline CDR1 reads MDHEN; CDR2 reads SYDVKM. The V gene lost 7 bases and the J gene lost 2 bases, with 18 bases spanning the gap. CDR3 sequence reads: CASTASGGGTYEQYF. DNA for the CDR3: TGTGCCAGCACCGCATCTGGAGGGGGCACCTACGAGCAGTACTTC.